Listed below are T cell receptor beta chains from one sample, sequenced in a study of blood T cells in healthy people across ages. TCRdb passed the 5' RACE reads through MiXCR, listing each CDR3 protein once. The sample consists of about 970,000 distinct CDR3 sequences, roughly 51% of them appearing once. Input material: blood. These receptors were taken from a woman in her sixties or seventies in good health. CDR3s leave out the opening cysteine and the closing phenylalanine or tryptophan.

j_call v_call cdr3_aa
TRBJ2-5 TRBV7-3 ASSLNGGLTYNEQY
TRBJ1-2 TRBV29-1 SVRGEVRYGYT
TRBJ2-1 TRBV7-9 ASSLWGAFYNEQF
TRBJ1-5 TRBV7-2 ASSLQGIYQPQH
TRBJ2-7 TRBV7-6 ASSLAESTEEQY
TRBJ1-6 TRBV6-6 ASSRRTGRNSPLH
TRBJ2-7 TRBV5-1 ASSSGTGEFLGLFHEQY
TRBJ2-7 TRBV27 ASSPSGTVTGYEQY
TRBJ2-3 TRBV18 ASSRGTGSTQY
TRBJ1-2 TRBV12-3/TRBV12-4 ASSLALGQGGYT
TRBJ2-1 TRBV5-1 ASSLDGLAGAYNEQF
TRBJ2-3 TRBV7-3 ASSGTVPGPRDADTQY
TRBJ2-1 TRBV20-1 SARDILAAYNEQF
TRBJ2-1 TRBV7-3 ASSLTVVPTSGRVF
TRBJ2-5 TRBV15 ATSRRPSGRIQETQY
TRBJ2-7 TRBV11-2 ASSLVSGRYEQY